The next 32 T cell receptor beta chains were all read from a single sample in a study of T cell responses to AZD1222 COVID-19 vaccine. The assay was immunoSEQ multiplex PCR, and TCRdb's table has in-frame clones only and misses some. The data show more than 95,000 clones, about nine tenths seen once. The specimen was peripheral blood, collected on day 0 of AZD1222 vaccination. The receptors originated from an adult in good health.

This chain links TRBV28 with TRBJ2-7, with TRBD2 identical over 11 bases. The ends lost 6 bases at V and 4 bases at J; junction bases unmatched: 14. CDR3 size: 17 residues. Germline V gene data show CDR1 as MDHEN and CDR2 as SYDVKM. The CDR3 sequence is CASRPIPTSGIAYEQYF. DNA for the CDR3: TGTGCCAGCAGGCCAATCCCGACTAGCGGGATTGCTTACGAGCAGTACTTC.

This sequence joins TRBV10-3 and TRBJ2-3; D remains ambiguous. V lost 6 bases and J lost 0, with 7 bases in between. This CDR3 region has 13 residues. The germline V gene encodes CDR1 ENHRY and CDR2 SYGVKD. The CDR3 spells CAIRTTSTDTQYF. CDR3 sequence (DNA): TGTGCCATCAGAACTACTAGCACAGATACGCAGTATTTT.

The chain uses TRBV5-1 and TRBJ2-1; 8 bases are a match to TRBD2. The CDR3 runs to 14 residues. Germline lookup yields CDR1 SGHRS and CDR2 YFSETQ. The junction had 8 bases not matched to a gene; V was cut back by 5 bases and J by 7 bases. The CDR3 spells CASSGTRGTNEQFF. DNA for the CDR3: TGCGCCAGCAGTGGGACTAGGGGTACGAATGAGCAGTTCTTC.

The chain is built from TRBV3-1 (or the pseudogene TRBV3-2) and TRBJ1-1, with a possible D match to TRBD1 (5 bases). In germline, CDR1 is LGHDT, CDR2 YNNKEL (reference sequence). The CDR3 is made up of 13 amino acids. Trimming took 4 bases from V and 4 from J, leaving 10 bases between them. In DNA form, the CDR3 reads TGTGCCAGCAGCCTGGGGGGGGGCACTGAAGCTTTCTTT. Its protein is CASSLGGGTEAFF.

The chain recombines TRBV29-1 with TRBJ1-2, with 12 bases matching TRBD1. With V trimmed by 5 bases and J by 8 bases, 6 bases remained unmatched. The germline V gene encodes CDR1 SQVTM and CDR2 ANQGSEA. There are 13 residues in the CDR3. In nucleotides, the CDR3 is TGCAGCGTTAGGGACAGGGGGCTCGAAGGCTACACCTTC. Amino acid sequence: CSVRDRGLEGYTF.

CDR3 loop: CASSPMGLASSYNEQFF. The CDR3 DNA follows: TGTGCCAGCAGCCCCATGGGACTAGCGTCTTCCTACAATGAGCAGTTCTTC. The chain couples TRBV28 to TRBJ2-1, with TRBD2 identical over 10 bases. V dropped 6 bases and J dropped 1; count of bases not matched to a gene: 9. The CDR3 is 17 residues long. Germline values: CDR1 MDHEN, CDR2 SYDVKM. The complete variable domain, with remaining parts taken from reference TRBV28 and TRBJ2-1, reads DVKVTQSSRYLVKRTGEKVFLECVQDMDHENMFWYRQDPGLGLRLIYFSYDVKMKEKGDIPEGYSVSREKKERFSLILESASTNQTSMYLCASSPMGLASSYNEQFFGPGTRLTVL.

The chain employs TRBV5-1 and TRBJ1-3; D ambiguous. Trimming removed 5 bases at V and 0 bases at J, with 9 bases between. Looked up from germline, CDR1 is SGHRS and CDR2 is YFSETQ. CDR3 length equals 14 residues. The CDR3 region has the DNA TGCGCCAGCAGTCCGGGGAGCTCTGGAAACACCATATATTTT. It is translated as CASSPGSSGNTIYF.

J is TRBJ2-5 and V is TRBV6-5; D may be TRBD1 (5 bases). Germline CDR1 MNHEY, CDR2 SVGAGI. The CDR3 consists of 14 residues. With 6 bases removed from V and 0 bases from J, the gap between germline ends came to 11 bases. Written as DNA, the CDR3 is TGTGCCAGCAGCCAATTAGGGGACCAAGAGACCCAGTACTTC. Its translation is CASSQLGDQETQYF.

V usage is TRBV14 and J usage is TRBJ1-6, with 7 bases matching TRBD1. Germline CDR1 is SGHDN and CDR2 is FVKESK. The CDR3 covers 15 residues. Germline trimming cut 4 bases from V and 7 bases from J; bases unmatched to any gene: 7. CDR3 in amino acids: CASSRSGTVNSPLHF. CDR3 nucleotide sequence: TGTGCCAGCAGCCGTTCCGGGACAGTAAATTCACCCCTCCACTTT.

The rearrangement links TRBV28 to TRBJ1-4; TRBD1 is a possible D gene (5 bases). V lost 3 bases and J 10 bases, leaving 9 bases between the germline ends. Germline V gene data show CDR1 as MDHEN and CDR2 as SYDVKM. The CDR3 is 12 amino acids. In DNA form, the CDR3 reads TGTGCCAGCAGTTTCGGGCAGGGAAAACTGTTTTTT. Its protein is CASSFGQGKLFF.

The chain links TRBV28 to TRBJ1-2; D gene unclear. V lost 2 bases to trimming and J lost 14 bases, with 15 bases between them. The length of the CDR3 is 12 residues. Germline V gives CDR1 MDHEN, CDR2 SYDVKM. The CDR3 spells CASSLGSVTPTF. CDR3 nucleotide sequence: TGTGCCAGCAGTTTAGGAAGTGTGACACCTACCTTC.

This clone was observed a single time. The chain recombines TRBV7-2 with TRBJ2-7, with a tentative D call TRBD1 (5 bases). V lost 1 base to trimming and J lost 0 bases, with 7 bases between them. Germline V gives CDR1 SGHTA, CDR2 FQGNSA. This CDR3 has 14 amino acids. CDR3 bases: TGTGCCAGCAGCTTAGTTACAGGCTCCTACGAGCAGTACTTC. This encodes CASSLVTGSYEQYF.

The V gene is TRBV7-9, the J gene TRBJ2-7; TRBD2 agrees at 12 bases. CDR1 and CDR2 (germline): SEHNR, FQNEAQ (reference sequence). CDR3 length equals 17 residues. Trimming cost V 1 base and J 1 base; bases outside gene matches: 5. The CDR3 nucleotides are TGTGCCAGCAGCTTAGGGCTAGCGGGAGGGTATTCCTACGAGCAGTACTTC. Protein: CASSLGLAGGYSYEQYF.

The chain has TRBV5-1 and TRBJ2-7; 9 bases align to TRBD1. The germline V gene encodes CDR1 SGHRS and CDR2 YFSETQ. Losses at the gene ends were 1 base for V and 5 bases for J; bases not matched to a gene: 7. There are 15 residues in the CDR3. The CDR3: CASSLRTGDTHEQYF. For the CDR3, the DNA is TGCGCCAGCAGCTTGAGGACAGGGGATACCCACGAGCAGTACTTC.

V usage is TRBV7-3 and J usage is TRBJ2-1, with D unresolved. The CDR3 consists of 14 residues. Germline CDR1 reads SGHTA; CDR2 reads FQGTGA. Between the trimmed V and J ends, which lost 5 bases and 6 bases, there was a span of 14 bases. CDR3 bases: TGTGCCAGCAGCGTCCGGGCCCACAGCAATGAGCAGTTCTTC. This encodes CASSVRAHSNEQFF.

The V call is TRBV6-5, the J call TRBJ2-7; 12 bases agree with TRBD1. V was clipped by 6 bases and J by 1 base; unmatched bases: 4. Germline V CDR1 and CDR2: MNHEY, SVGAGI. There are 15 residues in the CDR3. CDR3 sequence reads: CASRQGQGASYEQYF. The CDR3 DNA reads as TGTGCCAGCAGACAGGGACAGGGGGCGTCCTACGAGCAGTACTTC.

The J gene is TRBJ2-1, the V gene TRBV5-8, with D unresolved. This CDR3 has 13 amino acids. V gave up 1 base and J gave up 5 bases, with 7 bases separating them. CDR1 and CDR2 (germline): SGHTS, YDEGEE. The CDR3 DNA sequence: TGTGCCAGCAGCTTGTACTTAAACAATGAGCAGTTCTTC. Translation: CASSLYLNNEQFF.

The chain links TRBV29-1 to TRBJ1-5, with D unclear. V dropped 1 base and J dropped 0 bases, with 13 bases sitting between them. This CDR3 has 16 residues. CDR1 and CDR2 from the germline V gene are SQVTM and ANQGSEA. CDR3 residues: CSVEGGGPISNQPQHF. The DNA for the CDR3 is TGCAGCGTTGAAGGGGGAGGACCGATTAGCAATCAGCCCCAGCATTTT.

The sample holds many counts of this clone. The V and J genes are TRBV5-6 and TRBJ1-2, with D possibly being TRBD1 (5 bases). This CDR3 is 17 amino acids long. V was trimmed by 2 bases and J by 5 bases, leaving 22 bases between them. Germline CDR1 SGHDT, CDR2 YYEEEE. CDR3 sequence reads: CASSFRDPKTPLYGYTF. CDR3 coding DNA: TGTGCCAGCAGCTTCCGGGACCCCAAGACCCCATTATATGGCTACACCTTC.

This sequence joins TRBV28 and TRBJ1-1; perhaps TRBD1 as D (6 bases). Germline-derived CDR1 and CDR2 are MDHEN and SYDVKM. Trimming pared 6 bases from V and 7 bases from J, leaving 18 bases between. The CDR3 contains 14 residues. CDR3 DNA: TGTGCCAGCAGAGAGCCCCGGGACACCGGTGAAGCTTTCTTT. It encodes CASREPRDTGEAFF.

The chain is built from TRBV24-1 and TRBJ1-1; D is uncertain. The CDR3 sequence is 14 residues long. The germline V and J ends were trimmed by 6 bases and 11 bases, with 21 bases remaining between them. The germline CDR1 and CDR2 sequences are KGHDR and SFDVKD. For the CDR3, the DNA is TGTGCCACCAGTCAATCAGGCCCCACCGACAAGGCTTTCTTT. Translating it yields CATSQSGPTDKAFF.

This clone was counted a single time. The genes are TRBV24-1 and TRBJ1-5, with D possibly matching TRBD1 (5 bases). This CDR3 contains 15 residues. Germline CDR1 and CDR2: KGHDR and SFDVKD. Trimming left V 5 bases short and J 3 bases short, with 13 bases between. Here the CDR3 reads CATSVGGGANQPQHF. In nucleotides, the CDR3 is TGTGCCACCAGTGTTGGGGGGGGTGCCAATCAGCCCCAGCATTTT.

This chain joins TRBV7-2 and TRBJ2-1, with D uncertain. With 2 bases removed from V and 9 bases from J, the gap between germline ends came to 5 bases. CDR1 SGHTA and CDR2 FQGNSA come from the germline V gene. This CDR3 has 11 residues. This chain's CDR3 is CASSLKIEQFF. CDR3 coding DNA: TGTGCCAGCAGCTTAAAGATTGAGCAGTTCTTC.

A single count supports this clone. The chain's CDR3 is CASSPGQRVSYEQYF. DNA of the CDR3: TGTGCCAGCTCCCCGGGCCAGCGGGTCTCCTACGAGCAGTACTTC. This chain links TRBV3-1 (or the pseudogene TRBV3-2) with TRBJ2-7; possible D gene TRBD2, 6 bases. V dropped 8 bases and J dropped 0 bases, with 17 bases sitting between them. The CDR3 has 15 amino acids. The V gene's germline CDR1 is LGHDT and CDR2 YNNKEL (reference sequence).

The chain combines TRBV27 with TRBJ1-1; tentatively, D is TRBD1 (6 bases). With 7 bases removed from V and 8 bases from J, the gap between germline ends came to 17 bases. This CDR3 has 13 residues. CDR1 and CDR2 from the germline V gene are MNHEY and SMNVEV (reference sequence). Here the CDR3 DNA reads TGTGCCAGCACCCAATGGGGGGGCCGGGAAGCTTTCTTT. The encoded protein is CASTQWGGREAFF.

V gene TRBV28 combines with J gene TRBJ1-5; D is perhaps TRBD1 (5 bases). Trimming removed 5 bases from V and 7 bases from J, with 18 bases in between. The germline V gene has CDR1 MDHEN and CDR2 SYDVKM. The CDR3 loop spans 15 amino acids. The CDR3 nucleotides are TGTGCCAGCAGTCTCACCTTAGGGGATCCACAGCCCCAGCATTTT. It encodes CASSLTLGDPQPQHF.

In this sample, this clone turned up once. The V and J genes are TRBV6-6 and TRBJ1-5; TRBD1 agrees at 9 bases. The V gene's germline CDR1 is MNHNY and CDR2 SVGAGI (reference sequence). The J segment lost 1 base and the V segment lost 4 bases, leaving 5 bases of the junction unmatched. This CDR3 has 16 residues. The CDR3 region has the DNA TGTGCCAGCAGTTCCCGGGACAGGGACAGCAATCAGCCCCAGCATTTT. This sequence encodes CASSSRDRDSNQPQHF.

This clone was found a few times. V is TRBV15 and J is TRBJ1-1, with D tentatively TRBD1 (6 bases). Trimming pared 1 base from V and 2 bases from J, leaving 11 bases between. The CDR3 totals 15 residues. Germline V CDR1 and CDR2: LNHNV, YYDKDF (reference sequence). DNA of the CDR3: TGTGCCACCAGCAGAGGTAGGGGGATTAACACTGAAGCTTTCTTT. As protein: CATSRGRGINTEAFF.

This clone was seen just once. This chain links TRBV6-5 with TRBJ1-6; the match to TRBD1 covers 9 bases. J gave up 8 bases and V 2 bases, and 7 bases lay outside the gene matches. The germline CDR1 and CDR2 sequences are MNHEY and SVGAGI. The CDR3 consists of 16 residues. CDR3 nucleotide sequence: TGTGCCAGCAGTTACACCCTCGGACAGGGGTATTCACCCCTCCACTTT. The encoded protein is CASSYTLGQGYSPLHF.

With respect to this clone: The same CDR3 can be traced to other DNA sequences in this sample. This rearrangement joins TRBV27 to TRBJ2-1, with 10 nucleotides matching TRBD2. The length of the CDR3 is 14 residues. V lost 6 bases, J lost 6 bases, and 5 bases stayed unmatched. CDR1 is MNHEY and CDR2 is SMNVEV in the germline V gene (reference sequence). This CDR3 reads CASRTSGSSNEQFF. The CDR3 nucleotides read TGTGCCAGCAGGACTAGCGGGTCAAGCAATGAGCAGTTCTTC.

The chain employs TRBV7-8 and TRBJ2-1, with D unresolved. Germline V gene data show CDR1 as SGHVS and CDR2 as FQNEAQ. This CDR3 is 13 amino acids long. Trimming cost V 1 base and J 5 bases, with 6 bases left between them. CDR3 bases: TGTGCCAGCAGCTTAGGTCAGGACAATGAGCAGTTCTTC. This codes for CASSLGQDNEQFF.

The chain recombines TRBV29-1 with TRBJ1-1; 7 bases agree with TRBD1. The CDR3 covers 13 residues. Germline CDR1 SQVTM, CDR2 ANQGSEA. The junction had 7 bases not matched to a gene; V was cut back by 5 bases and J by 4 bases. The CDR3 sequence: CSVTPQGGTEAFF. CDR3 nucleotide sequence: TGCAGCGTTACGCCTCAGGGGGGCACTGAAGCTTTCTTT.